The entry that follows covers one T cell receptor (beta chain) sequence. Its antigen is unidentified. This table comes from immunoSEQ multiplex PCR, and its TCRdb copy is limited to in-frame clones, with some not included. The table includes 100,000 to 110,000 clones, about 90% detected once. The CDR3 contains 11 residues. CDR1 is DFQATT and CDR2 is SNEGSKA in the germline V gene (reference sequence). V lost 6 bases and J lost 8; bases outside the gene matches: 3. This entry is derived from a study of identifying expanded T cells in peripheral blood. Study-level points and caveats: Variance in clone template counts between roughly two-week samples significantly increased with total template count across all healthy donors.

Specimen: blood. This chain links TRBV20-1 with TRBJ2-2; TRBD1 matches at 7 bases. The receptor comes from a person aged 18 to 75 in good health. The DNA for the CDR3 is TGCAGTGCCGAGGGGGCAGGGGAGCTGTTTTTT. The encoded protein is CSAEGAGELFF.